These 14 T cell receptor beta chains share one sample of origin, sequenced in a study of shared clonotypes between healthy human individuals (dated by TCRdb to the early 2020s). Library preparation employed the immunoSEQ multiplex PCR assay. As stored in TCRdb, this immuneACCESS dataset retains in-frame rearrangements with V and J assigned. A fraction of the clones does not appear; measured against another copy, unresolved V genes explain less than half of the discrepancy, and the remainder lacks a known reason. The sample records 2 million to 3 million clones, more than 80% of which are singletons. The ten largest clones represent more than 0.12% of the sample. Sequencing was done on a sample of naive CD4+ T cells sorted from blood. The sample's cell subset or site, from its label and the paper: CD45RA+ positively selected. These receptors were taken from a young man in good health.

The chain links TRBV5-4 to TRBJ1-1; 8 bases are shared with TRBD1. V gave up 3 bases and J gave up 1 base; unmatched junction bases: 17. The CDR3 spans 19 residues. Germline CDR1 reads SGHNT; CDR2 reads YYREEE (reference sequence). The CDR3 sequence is CASSSYRGQGKIRNTEAFF. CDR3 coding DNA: TGTGCCAGCAGCTCGTATCGTGGACAGGGCAAGATCCGGAACACTGAAGCTTTCTTT.

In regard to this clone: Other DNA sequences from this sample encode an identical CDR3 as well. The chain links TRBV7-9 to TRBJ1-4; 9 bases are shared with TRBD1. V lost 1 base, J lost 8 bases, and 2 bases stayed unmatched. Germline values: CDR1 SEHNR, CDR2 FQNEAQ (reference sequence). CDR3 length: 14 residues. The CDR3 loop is CASSLGQGEEKLFF. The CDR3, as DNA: TGTGCCAGCAGCTTAGGACAGGGGGAGGAAAAACTGTTTTTT.

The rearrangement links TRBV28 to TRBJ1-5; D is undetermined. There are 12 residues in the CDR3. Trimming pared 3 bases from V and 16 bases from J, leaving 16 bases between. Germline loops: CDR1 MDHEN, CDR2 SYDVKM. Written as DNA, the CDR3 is TGTGCCAGCAGTTTTGGATCCGTAAGCTTACATTTT. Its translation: CASSFGSVSLHF.

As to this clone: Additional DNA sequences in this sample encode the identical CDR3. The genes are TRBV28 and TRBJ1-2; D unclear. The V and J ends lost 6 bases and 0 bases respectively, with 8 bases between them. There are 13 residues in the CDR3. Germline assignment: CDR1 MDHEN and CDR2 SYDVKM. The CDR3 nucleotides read TGTGCCAGCAGCCTGGACGCTAACTATGGCTACACCTTC. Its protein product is CASSLDANYGYTF.

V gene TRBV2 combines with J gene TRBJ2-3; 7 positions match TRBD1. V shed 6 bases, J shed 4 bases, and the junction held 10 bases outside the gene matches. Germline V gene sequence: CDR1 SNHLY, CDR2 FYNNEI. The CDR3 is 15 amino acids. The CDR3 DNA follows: TGTGCCAGCAGGAATTCCGGACAGGTGTCAGATACGCAGTATTTT. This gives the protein CASRNSGQVSDTQYF.

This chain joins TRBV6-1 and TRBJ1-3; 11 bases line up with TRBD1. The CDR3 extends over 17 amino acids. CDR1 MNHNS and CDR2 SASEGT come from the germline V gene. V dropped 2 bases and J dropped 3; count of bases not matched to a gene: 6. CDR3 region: CASSEQDRGLRGNTIYF. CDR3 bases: TGTGCCAGCAGTGAACAGGACAGGGGGCTGCGTGGAAACACCATATATTTT.

The CDR3 sequence: CASSRDPVRLTYEQYF. CDR3 in DNA: TGTGCCAGCAGTCGGGATCCCGTTCGACTGACCTACGAGCAGTACTTC. V and J are TRBV6-6 and TRBJ2-7; possibly TRBD2 for D (5 bases). The CDR3 has 16 residues. From germline, CDR1 is MNHNY and CDR2 SVGAGI (reference sequence). Trimming removed 5 bases from V and 2 bases from J, with 19 bases in between.

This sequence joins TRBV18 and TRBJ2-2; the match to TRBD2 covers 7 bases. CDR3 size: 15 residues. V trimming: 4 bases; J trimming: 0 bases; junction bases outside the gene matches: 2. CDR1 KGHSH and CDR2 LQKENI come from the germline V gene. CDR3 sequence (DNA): TGTGCCAGCTCACTCCTAGCGGCGAACACCGGGGAGCTGTTTTTT. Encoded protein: CASSLLAANTGELFF.

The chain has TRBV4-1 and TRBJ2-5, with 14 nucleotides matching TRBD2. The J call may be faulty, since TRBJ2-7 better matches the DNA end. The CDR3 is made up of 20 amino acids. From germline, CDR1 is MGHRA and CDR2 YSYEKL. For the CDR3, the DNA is TGCGCCAGCAGCCACGGACCCGGGACTAGCGGGAGTCGCGGTATGGACGAGCAGTACTTC. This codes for CASSHGPGTSGSRGMDEQYF.

Here the CDR3 reads CASTPGTNTYNEQFF. The CDR3 DNA reads TGCGCCAGCACTCCCGGGACTAATACCTACAATGAGCAGTTCTTC. V and J are TRBV23-1 and TRBJ2-1; 7 nucleotides match TRBD2. Being an ORF, TRBV23-1 has a function that is uncertain. After removal of 7 bases from V and 2 bases from J, the junction contained 8 bases not matched to a gene. The CDR3 totals 15 residues.

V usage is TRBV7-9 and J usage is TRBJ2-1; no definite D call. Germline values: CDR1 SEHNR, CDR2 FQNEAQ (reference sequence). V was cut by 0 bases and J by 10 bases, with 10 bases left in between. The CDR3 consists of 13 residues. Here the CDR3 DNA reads TGTGCCAGCAGCTTAGCGCGACCCAAGGAGCAGTTCTTC. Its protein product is CASSLARPKEQFF. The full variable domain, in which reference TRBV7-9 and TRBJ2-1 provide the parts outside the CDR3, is DTGVSQNPRHKITKRGQNVTFRCDPISEHNRLYWYRQTLGQGPEFLTYFQNEAQLEKSRLLSDRFSAERPKGSFSTLEIQRTEQGDSAMYLCASSLARPKEQFFGPGTRLTVL.

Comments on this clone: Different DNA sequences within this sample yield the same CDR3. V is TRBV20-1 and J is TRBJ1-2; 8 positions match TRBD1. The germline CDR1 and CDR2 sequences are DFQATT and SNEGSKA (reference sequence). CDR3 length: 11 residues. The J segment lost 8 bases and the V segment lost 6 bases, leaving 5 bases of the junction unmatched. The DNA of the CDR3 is TGCAGTGCCCGAGACAGGGGAGGCTACACCTTC. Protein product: CSARDRGGYTF.

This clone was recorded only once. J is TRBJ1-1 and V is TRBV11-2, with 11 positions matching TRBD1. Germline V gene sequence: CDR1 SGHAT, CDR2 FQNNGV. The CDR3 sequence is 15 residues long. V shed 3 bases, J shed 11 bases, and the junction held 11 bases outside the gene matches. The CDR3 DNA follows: TGTGCCAGCAGCTTTACTCCCGGACAGGGGGCTAGGGCTTTCTTT. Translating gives CASSFTPGQGARAFF.

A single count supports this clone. The DNA of the CDR3 is TGTGCCAGCAGCCCGGTGACCGGTTCACCCCTCCACTTT. It translates to CASSPVTGSPLHF. The chain carries TRBV5-8 and TRBJ1-6; D gene ambiguous. The germline V and J ends were trimmed by 4 bases and 9 bases, with 11 bases remaining between them. There are 13 residues in the CDR3. Germline V gives CDR1 SGHTS, CDR2 YDEGEE.